This T cell receptor beta chain was observed in a study of T cell repertoires in cytomegalovirus infection. Study context: Public TCR beta signatures were indicative of both CMV infection and a matching HLA type.

Each CDR3 protein gets one entry after TCRdb re-called the reads with MiXCR. This table holds 130,000 or so distinct CDR3 sequences, under 8% found once. Study conclusions and caveats: Dominating the ex vivo response were HLA-C-restricted CMV-specific TCR beta clonotypes. Cumulative public TCR beta family frequency identified CMV carriers with the relevant HLA.

V gave up 6 bases and J gave up 5 bases, with 16 bases separating them. The V gene's germline CDR1 is MNHNS and CDR2 SASEGT. CDR3 length equals 14 residues. This clonotype appeared many times. What it binds is not known. The sequencing input was PBMCs. The sequence came from a human donor in good health (CMV status not recorded). Some clones in this sample may be carry-over from other donors' samples. J is TRBJ2-5 and V is TRBV6-1, with D possibly matching TRBD2 (5 bases). The CDR3 loop reads CASSEYTSAETQYF. The CDR3 DNA follows: TGTGCCAGCAGCGAATATACTAGTGCGGAGACCCAGTACTTC.